Each of the 3 T cell receptor beta chains below was sequenced from the same sample in a study of CD8+ T cells in alopecia areata listed by TCRdb under 2018. The library was made by the immunoSEQ multiplex PCR assay. RNA was extracted from all samples and reverse transcribed into cDNA, which served as template for TCR sequencing. The immuneACCESS repertoire file appears here via TCRdb, limited to in-frame rearrangements. These files lack a portion of the clones; in checked studies, under half of the deficit traces to unresolved V genes, and the cause of the others is not known. The sample has 150,000 to 200,000 clones on record, around 50% of them singletons. The ten top clones hold roughly 12% of the sample. The time point label here, explained by the study, means: 24 weeks on oral tofacitinib. The label giving this sample's treatment or condition can be read as: oral pan-JAK inhibitor, 5-10 mg twice daily.

This material consisted of CD8+ T cells sorted from blood, taken at week 24, from a patient treated with tofacitinib. The receptors originated from a human donor with alopecia areata.

Only a few counts were recorded for this clone. The chain uses TRBV10-2 and TRBJ2-7; D is perhaps TRBD2 (6 bases). The germline gives CDR1 WSHSY, CDR2 SAAADI. V lost 4 bases and J 3 bases, leaving 7 bases between the germline ends. This CDR3 contains 12 residues. CDR3 residues: CASSVGSYEQYF. The DNA for the CDR3 is TGCGCCAGCAGTGTCGGGAGCTACGAGCAGTACTTC.

The chain joins TRBV25-1 to TRBJ2-1; D call uncertain. Germline V CDR1 and CDR2: MGHDK, SYGVNS. CDR3 length: 15 amino acids. With 4 bases removed from V and 4 bases from J, the gap between germline ends came to 14 bases. CDR3 nucleotide sequence: TGTGCCAGCAGTGGGGTTGGGCGGTTTTACAATGAGCAGTTCTTC. It yields the protein CASSGVGRFYNEQFF.

The J gene is TRBJ1-5, the V gene TRBV28, with D unresolved. The CDR3 spans 15 residues. V lost 6 bases and J lost 0, with 12 bases in between. CDR1 and CDR2 (germline): MDHEN, SYDVKM. The CDR3 bases are TGTGCCAGCAGCCCCCGGGTCCTTAGCAATCAGCCCCAGCATTTT. This gives the protein CASSPRVLSNQPQHF.